The 24 T cell receptor beta chains below were found in one sample sequenced in a study of blood T cell repertoires in COVID-19. Libraries were prepared by immunoSEQ multiplex PCR; TCRdb keeps only in-frame clonotypes and omits some of them. The sample lists about 380,000 clones; 70% to 90% were seen once. The source material was PBMCs or T cells enriched from blood (not recorded which). The receptors were gathered from a young woman who had recovered from COVID-19.

As concerns this clone: One end of the junction varies from germline; a read error may be responsible. The chain couples TRBV7-7 to TRBJ2-3, with D perhaps given as TRBD1 or TRBD2 (6 bases each). In germline, CDR1 is SSHAT, CDR2 FNYEAQ (reference sequence). CDR3 length equals 17 residues. The CDR3 region is CASSLGGGIASTDTQYF. The CDR3 DNA reads as TGTGCTAGCAGCTTAGGAGGGGGAATCGCCAGCACAGATACGCAGTATTTT.

CDR3 amino acids: CAIMDRGSGNTIYF. DNA of the CDR3: TGTGCCATCATGGATAGGGGCTCTGGAAACACCATATATTTT. The rearrangement links TRBV10-3 to TRBJ1-3; D might be TRBD1 (5 bases). Germline lookup yields CDR1 ENHRY and CDR2 SYGVKD. This CDR3 region has 14 residues. V lost 7 bases, J lost 0 bases, and 10 bases lay in between.

This clone was seen a handful of times. The chain joins TRBV30 to TRBJ1-2; the match to TRBD1 covers 9 bases. CDR1 and CDR2 from the germline V gene are GTSNPN and SVGIG (reference sequence). The J segment lost 4 bases and the V segment lost 1 base, leaving 1 base of the junction unmatched. This CDR3 contains 13 residues. The CDR3 loop is CAWSEGQGYGYTF. The CDR3 nucleotides read TGTGCCTGGAGTGAGGGACAGGGCTATGGCTACACCTTC.

The chain carries TRBV7-2 and TRBJ1-6; a possible D gene is TRBD1 (6 bases). V was pared by 5 bases and J by 6 bases, with 14 bases between. The CDR3 loop spans 15 amino acids. CDR1 SGHTA and CDR2 FQGNSA come from the germline V gene. The CDR3 sequence: CASSARQASNSPLHF. The CDR3 nucleotides read TGTGCCAGCAGCGCCCGACAGGCGTCTAATTCACCCCTCCACTTT.

The chain combines TRBV7-9 with TRBJ1-1; D might be TRBD1 (5 bases). Deletions cut 0 bases from V and 8 bases from J, with 19 bases between. The CDR3 loop spans 16 amino acids. Germline CDR1 SEHNR, CDR2 FQNEAQ (reference sequence). Here the CDR3 reads CASSLAQRGLAAEAFF. CDR3 DNA sequence: TGTGCCAGCAGCTTAGCCCAGCGGGGGTTGGCCGCCGAAGCTTTCTTT.

The chain combines TRBV5-6 with TRBJ2-5; tentatively, D is TRBD2 (7 bases). The germline V gene encodes CDR1 SGHDT and CDR2 YYEEEE. Deletions cut 0 bases from V and 5 bases from J, with 14 bases between. The CDR3 spans 15 residues. CDR3 sequence: CASSLDAGAGETQYF. The CDR3 nucleotides are TGTGCCAGCAGCTTGGATGCGGGGGCGGGGGAGACCCAGTACTTC.

The chain combines TRBV24-1 with TRBJ2-5, with D perhaps matching TRBD2 (6 bases). This CDR3 has 15 residues. Trimming removed 2 bases at V and 1 base at J, with 10 bases between. CDR1 KGHDR and CDR2 SFDVKD come from the germline V gene. In DNA form, the CDR3 reads TGTGCCACCAGTGATTGGAGGGGCGGCCAAGAGACCCAGTACTTC. It translates to CATSDWRGGQETQYF.

V is TRBV24-1 and J is TRBJ1-2; D is possibly TRBD1 (5 bases). V dropped 4 bases and J dropped 5 bases, with 10 bases sitting between them. The CDR3 loop spans 13 amino acids. Germline V gene sequence: CDR1 KGHDR, CDR2 SFDVKD. CDR3 sequence: CATSDSGEYGYTF. The CDR3, as DNA: TGTGCCACCAGTGACTCGGGGGAGTATGGCTACACCTTC.

DNA of the CDR3: TGTGCCAGCAGGCTTAGGGACACAGCCTACGAGCAGTACTTC. Translated, it gives CASRLRDTAYEQYF. The chain links TRBV28 to TRBJ2-7; perhaps TRBD1 as D (6 bases). This CDR3 spans 14 amino acids. Trimming cost V 6 bases and J 2 bases, with 14 bases left between them. Germline CDR1 is MDHEN and CDR2 is SYDVKM.

V and J are TRBV27 and TRBJ2-1; 7 nucleotides align to TRBD2. This CDR3 contains 12 residues. V lost 5 bases, J lost 15 bases, and 10 bases stayed unmatched. Germline V lookup: CDR1 MNHEY, CDR2 SMNVEV (reference sequence). The CDR3 DNA is TGTGCCAGCAGTACACCGGGACTACCTCCGTTCTTC. Its protein product is CASSTPGLPPFF.

The chain joins TRBV7-9 to TRBJ1-6; 9 bases map to TRBD1. Losses at the gene ends were 2 bases for V and 9 bases for J; bases not matched to a gene: 8. CDR3 size: 16 residues. Germline V gene lookup returns CDR1 SEHNR and CDR2 FQNEAQ (reference sequence). The CDR3 is CASSLRRGQGGSPLHF. The CDR3 bases are TGTGCCAGCAGCTTAAGAAGGGGACAGGGCGGTTCACCCCTCCACTTT.

This chain links TRBV4-1 with TRBJ1-4; TRBD1 matches 8 bases. The CDR3 length is 15 residues. Germline lookup yields CDR1 MGHRA and CDR2 YSYEKL. V lost 4 bases, J lost 12 bases, and 13 bases stayed unmatched. CDR3 sequence reads: CASSPRTGTGGELFF. CDR3 sequence (DNA): TGCGCCAGCAGCCCAAGGACCGGGACAGGAGGGGAACTGTTTTTT.

A few counts support this clone. V and J are TRBV29-1 and TRBJ2-1, with a possible D match to TRBD2 (6 bases). V was cut by 4 bases and J by 4 bases, with 17 bases left in between. Germline CDR1 is SQVTM and CDR2 is ANQGSEA. There are 15 residues in the CDR3. The CDR3 region has the DNA TGCAGCGTTGGTCCTTTTACTAGCCTATACAATGAGCAGTTCTTC. Residues: CSVGPFTSLYNEQFF.

This rearrangement joins TRBV7-2 to TRBJ1-5; the D is unclear. The CDR3 length is 14 residues. The germline CDR1 and CDR2 sequences are SGHTA and FQGNSA. Trimming stripped 5 bases from V and 4 bases from J, with 12 bases between. In nucleotides, the CDR3 is TGTGCCAGCAGCCAAGCGGATTGGAATCAGCCCCAGCATTTT. It encodes CASSQADWNQPQHF.

In DNA form, the CDR3 reads TGTGCCAGCAGCTTACGACAGGGGTTGGGTGAGCAGTACTTC. This encodes CASSLRQGLGEQYF. The V call is TRBV5-4, the J call TRBJ2-7, with 8 bases identical to TRBD1. Germline loops: CDR1 SGHNT, CDR2 YYREEE (reference sequence). V lost 2 bases and J lost 7; bases outside the gene matches: 8. The CDR3 sequence is 14 residues long.

The chain links TRBV2 to TRBJ1-5; TRBD1 agrees at 7 bases. The junction had 13 bases not matched to a gene; V was cut back by 0 bases and J by 2 bases. The CDR3 sequence is 19 residues long. Per the germline V gene, CDR1 is SNHLY and CDR2 is FYNNEI. Written as DNA, the CDR3 is TGTGCCAGCAGTGAAGCTTGGACTAACAGGGGATTCGGCAATCAGCCCCAGCATTTT. Protein: CASSEAWTNRGFGNQPQHF. The entire variable domain, with the rest obtained from reference TRBV2 and TRBJ1-5, is as follows: EPEVTQTPSHQVTQMGQEVILRCVPISNHLYFYWYRQILGQKVEFLVSFYNNEISEKSEIFDDQFSVERPDGSNFTLKIRSTKLEDSAMYFCASSEAWTNRGFGNQPQHFGDGTRLSIL.

The rearrangement uses TRBV5-1 and TRBJ2-7, with D perhaps TRBD2 (6 bases). V was trimmed by 4 bases and J by 6 bases, leaving 20 bases between them. Looked up from germline, CDR1 is SGHRS and CDR2 is YFSETQ. This CDR3 has 15 residues. CDR3 sequence: CASSPFPWEAGEQYF. CDR3 in DNA: TGCGCCAGCAGCCCCTTCCCTTGGGAAGCGGGCGAGCAGTACTTC. The variable domain in full, with the rest retrieved from reference TRBV5-1 and TRBJ2-7, is KAGVTQTPRYLIKTRGQQVTLSCSPISGHRSVSWYQQTPGQGLQFLFEYFSETQRNKGNFPGRFSGRQFSNSRSEMNVSTLELGDSALYLCASSPFPWEAGEQYFGPGTRLTVT.

The chain has TRBV30 and TRBJ1-5; TRBD1 agrees at 10 bases. CDR3 length: 15 amino acids. CDR1 is GTSNPN, CDR2 SVGIG, per germline (reference sequence). J gave up 6 bases and V 4 bases, and 9 bases lay outside the gene matches. The CDR3 is CAWNPRQGAAQPQHF. The CDR3 region has the DNA TGTGCCTGGAACCCGAGACAGGGGGCCGCTCAGCCCCAGCATTTT.

This clone was counted a single time. The chain recombines TRBV7-9 with TRBJ2-5; TRBD2 aligns across 9 bases. The CDR3 covers 17 residues. Trimming took 4 bases from V and 1 from J; bases not matched to a gene: 10. CDR1 is SEHNR and CDR2 is FQNEAQ in the germline V gene (reference sequence). The CDR3 region is CASSSDPGLAIQETQYF. CDR3 DNA sequence: TGTGCCAGCAGCTCAGATCCGGGACTAGCAATCCAAGAGACCCAGTACTTC.

V usage is TRBV7-8 and J usage is TRBJ1-3, with TRBD1 matching 9 bases. J lost 3 bases, V lost 5 bases, and 29 bases had no gene match. The CDR3 spans 23 residues. CDR1 is SGHVS, CDR2 FQNEAQ, per germline. Here the CDR3 DNA reads TGTGCCAGCAGCCGAGTAAATACTCCTATACCCGGGACAGGGAACCTCTTTGGAAACACCATATATTTT. This translates into CASSRVNTPIPGTGNLFGNTIYF.

Remarks on this clone: In the same sample, other DNA sequences code for this CDR3. V is TRBV9 and J is TRBJ1-1; D ambiguous. Looked up from germline, CDR1 is SGDLS and CDR2 is YYNGEE. This CDR3 spans 13 amino acids. V gave up 0 bases and J gave up 3 bases, with 6 bases separating them. The CDR3 here is CASSVAGYTEAFF. For the CDR3, the DNA is TGTGCCAGCAGCGTAGCGGGATACACTGAAGCTTTCTTT.

This sequence joins TRBV2 and TRBJ2-7; perhaps TRBD1 as D (6 bases). V was pared by 5 bases and J by 3 bases, with 11 bases between. Germline values: CDR1 SNHLY, CDR2 FYNNEI. The CDR3 totals 13 residues. The CDR3 DNA reads TGTGCCAGCAGTACCGGGACATTCTACGAGCAGTACTTC. It encodes CASSTGTFYEQYF.

V usage is TRBV21-1 and J usage is TRBJ1-2. TRBV21-1 is classified as a pseudogene. This CDR3 is 14 amino acids long. CDR3 region: CASSRSTVEDGYTF. CDR3 DNA: TGTGCCAGCAGCAGGAGTACAGTGGAGGATGGCTACACCTTC.

V usage is TRBV12-2 and J usage is TRBJ1-6. TRBV12-2 is tagged as a pseudogene. There are 9 residues in the CDR3. The CDR3 DNA is TGTGCAAGGGGGGACTCCCTCCACTTT. Residues: CARGDSLHF.